Listed here are 25 T cell receptor beta chains from one sample, sequenced in a study of lymphopenia after photon versus proton radiotherapy. Assay: immunoSEQ multiplex PCR; the TCRdb copy retains only in-frame clones and omits some. In the table there are roughly 36,000 clones, under 90% of which are singletons. Sample: peripheral blood, taken from a patient treated with photon-based radiotherapy. Receptors were obtained from a woman aged 50 to 60 with pancreatic cancer.

CDR3 sequence reads: CSVAQSNTEAFF. The CDR3, as DNA: TGCAGCGTTGCACAGTCGAACACTGAAGCTTTCTTT. The V call is TRBV29-1, the J call TRBJ1-1, with D hard to call. The germline gives CDR1 SQVTM, CDR2 ANQGSEA. The CDR3 has 12 amino acids. The V end lost 4 bases, the J end lost 1 base, and 7 bases lay between the germline ends.

The chain combines TRBV4-3 with TRBJ2-5; D might be TRBD1 (7 bases). V lost 0 bases and J lost 4, with 12 bases in between. CDR3 length: 15 amino acids. Germline V gives CDR1 LGHNA, CDR2 YSLEER. The CDR3 here is CASSQDTQGGETQYF. The CDR3, as DNA: TGCGCCAGCAGCCAAGATACCCAGGGGGGAGAGACCCAGTACTTC.

The chain joins TRBV19 to TRBJ2-3; tentative D call: TRBD1 (6 bases). The V gene's germline CDR1 is LNHDA and CDR2 SQIVND (reference sequence). Trimming removed 6 bases from V and 3 bases from J, with 13 bases in between. The CDR3 loop spans 14 amino acids. The CDR3 loop is CASSTGSGTDTQYF. CDR3 coding DNA: TGTGCCAGTAGCACAGGGTCGGGGACAGATACGCAGTATTTT.

The CDR3 spells CASIRTGVPEAFF. CDR3 DNA sequence: TGTGCCAGCATTAGGACAGGGGTCCCTGAAGCTTTCTTT. The chain uses TRBV27 and TRBJ1-1; 9 bases line up with TRBD1. V dropped 7 bases and J dropped 6; count of bases not matched to a gene: 6. The germline V gene encodes CDR1 MNHEY and CDR2 SMNVEV (reference sequence). CDR3 length equals 13 residues.

The V and J genes are TRBV10-3 and TRBJ2-7; no clear D. The length of the CDR3 is 15 residues. The germline CDR1 and CDR2 sequences are ENHRY and SYGVKD. Deletions cut 3 bases from V and 2 bases from J, with 14 bases between. CDR3 sequence: CAISDDGNRPYEQYF. For the CDR3, the DNA is TGTGCCATCAGTGACGATGGGAACAGACCCTACGAGCAGTACTTC.

The chain uses TRBV6-5 and TRBJ2-2; 9 bases line up with TRBD1. Per the germline V gene, CDR1 is MNHEY and CDR2 is SVGAGI. The J segment lost 4 bases and the V segment lost 4 bases, leaving 4 bases of the junction unmatched. This CDR3 comprises 15 residues. CDR3 loop: CASSLQGAGTGELFF. CDR3 DNA: TGTGCCAGCAGTTTACAGGGGGCGGGCACCGGGGAGCTGTTTTTT.

V gene TRBV11-2 combines with J gene TRBJ1-5, with 9 bases aligning to TRBD1. CDR3 length equals 14 residues. J was trimmed by 4 bases and V by 3 bases; bases with no gene match: 1. CDR1 is SGHAT and CDR2 is FQNNGV in the germline V gene. The CDR3 region is CASSLTGGNQPQHF. The CDR3 coding sequence is TGTGCCAGCAGCTTGACAGGGGGGAATCAGCCCCAGCATTTT.

This sequence joins TRBV29-1 and TRBJ2-2, with a tentative D call TRBD2 (7 bases). Trimming shortened V by 4 bases and J by 0 bases, and 18 bases separated the two germline ends. Germline CDR1 reads SQVTM; CDR2 reads ANQGSEA. The CDR3 has 17 amino acids. CDR3 bases: TGCAGCGTTGTTGAGAGTGGGGGGGCCCCGAACACCGGGGAGCTGTTTTTT. This translates into CSVVESGGAPNTGELFF.

V gene TRBV27 combines with J gene TRBJ2-5; TRBD2 matches at 13 bases. The CDR3 covers 18 residues. Per germline, CDR1 MNHEY and CDR2 SMNVEV (reference sequence). Trimming at V came to 8 bases and at J to 5 bases, leaving 17 bases not matched to a gene. The CDR3 protein is CASSKFGTSGTSGETQYF. The CDR3, as DNA: TGTGCCAGCTCAAAATTCGGGACTAGCGGGACTTCGGGGGAGACCCAGTACTTC.

V and J are TRBV25-1 and TRBJ1-5; D is unresolved. Germline CDR1 and CDR2: MGHDK and SYGVNS. Trimming pared 6 bases from V and 5 bases from J, leaving 5 bases between. This CDR3 comprises 11 residues. Here the CDR3 reads CASSRDQPQHF. DNA of the CDR3: TGTGCCAGCAGCCGGGATCAGCCCCAGCATTTT.

V gene TRBV10-3 combines with J gene TRBJ1-1; a weak D match, TRBD1 (6 bases). The CDR3 has 14 residues. Per germline, CDR1 ENHRY and CDR2 SYGVKD. Trimming took 3 bases from V and 6 from J, leaving 14 bases between them. The CDR3 spells CAISDMGAQAEAFF. In nucleotides, the CDR3 is TGTGCCATCAGTGATATGGGGGCGCAGGCTGAAGCTTTCTTT.

The V gene is TRBV30, the J gene TRBJ2-7; D not certain. This CDR3 contains 11 residues. Trimming shortened V by 5 bases and J by 3 bases, and 8 bases separated the two germline ends. CDR1 is GTSNPN, CDR2 SVGIG, per germline (reference sequence). The CDR3 loop is CAWGRNYEQYF. Written as DNA, the CDR3 is TGTGCCTGGGGACGGAACTACGAGCAGTACTTC.

The rearrangement joins TRBV19 to TRBJ2-1; no clear D. The germline V and J ends were trimmed by 5 bases and 3 bases, with 8 bases remaining between them. Germline values: CDR1 LNHDA, CDR2 SQIVND (reference sequence). The CDR3 length is 13 residues. In DNA, the CDR3 is TGTGCCAGTAGTGCCAACTACTACAATGAGCAGTTCTTC. As protein: CASSANYYNEQFF.

The CDR3 region has the DNA TGTGCCTGGAGTCAGAGACAGGGGGGAGAAAAACTGTTTTTT. Protein sequence: CAWSQRQGGEKLFF. V is TRBV30 and J is TRBJ1-4; 9 bases match TRBD1. Germline V gene lookup returns CDR1 GTSNPN and CDR2 SVGIG (reference sequence). The CDR3 is 14 amino acids. After removal of 2 bases from V and 8 bases from J, the junction contained 6 bases not matched to a gene. Full variable domain (missing parts from reference TRBV30 and TRBJ1-4): SQTIHQWPATLVQPVGSPLSLECTVEGTSNPNLYWYRQAAGRGLQLLFYSVGIGQISSEVPQNLSASRPQDRQFILSSKKLLLSDSGFYLCAWSQRQGGEKLFFGSGTQLSVL.

The genes are TRBV7-2 and TRBJ1-3, with D unresolved. The CDR3 runs 14 residues. Trimming cost V 6 bases and J 0 bases, with 9 bases left between them. Germline loops: CDR1 SGHTA, CDR2 FQGNSA. The CDR3 sequence: CASSPHSSGNTIYF. The DNA for the CDR3 is TGTGCCAGCAGTCCTCACAGCTCTGGAAACACCATATATTTT.

This clone was picked up one time. The rearrangement links TRBV19 to TRBJ2-1, with TRBD1 matching over 8 bases. Germline V lookup: CDR1 LNHDA, CDR2 SQIVND (reference sequence). CDR3 length: 16 residues. Losses at the gene ends were 6 bases for V and 2 bases for J; bases not matched to a gene: 9. For the CDR3, the DNA is TGTGCCAGTAGATCTCCGAGGACAGGGACCTACAATGAGCAGTTCTTC. Translating gives CASRSPRTGTYNEQFF.

This clone was counted a single time. The V and J genes are TRBV27 and TRBJ2-7; D remains unclear. V was pared by 0 bases and J by 6 bases, with 9 bases between. CDR1 is MNHEY, CDR2 SMNVEV, per germline (reference sequence). This CDR3 contains 13 residues. CDR3 amino acids: CASSLSFSGEQYF. The CDR3 DNA reads as TGTGCCAGCAGTTTATCGTTTTCCGGCGAGCAGTACTTC.

This chain uses TRBV28 with TRBJ2-7, with 14 bases aligning to TRBD2. CDR3 size: 16 residues. J gave up 7 bases and V 6 bases, and 11 bases lay outside the gene matches. Per the germline V gene, CDR1 is MDHEN and CDR2 is SYDVKM. The CDR3 loop is CASSPGLAGVGREQYF. CDR3 nucleotide sequence: TGTGCCAGCAGCCCGGGACTAGCGGGAGTAGGAAGGGAGCAGTACTTC.

The V call is TRBV6-6, the J call TRBJ2-2; D unclear. CDR3 length: 15 amino acids. The V and J ends lost 4 bases and 1 base respectively, with 10 bases between them. The germline V gene encodes CDR1 MNHNY and CDR2 SVGAGI (reference sequence). The CDR3 protein is CASSSLTENTGELFF. In nucleotides, the CDR3 is TGTGCCAGCAGTTCCCTTACTGAGAACACCGGGGAGCTGTTTTTT.

The genes are TRBV7-2 and TRBJ1-1; a possible D gene is TRBD1 (6 bases). CDR1 is SGHTA and CDR2 is FQGNSA in the germline V gene. This CDR3 spans 13 amino acids. The V and J ends lost 4 bases and 6 bases respectively, with 12 bases between them. CDR3 coding DNA: TGTGCCAGCAGCTCCTACAGGGCTTCTGAAGCTTTCTTT. Protein sequence: CASSSYRASEAFF.

The chain links TRBV9 to TRBJ1-1; TRBD1 matches 7 bases. The CDR3 totals 14 residues. Trimming removed 0 bases from V and 8 bases from J; junction bases left unmatched: 7. Germline lookup yields CDR1 SGDLS and CDR2 YYNGEE. CDR3 nucleotides: TGTGCCAGCAGCGTAGAGACAGGGCCCCCCGAAGCTTTCTTT. It yields the protein CASSVETGPPEAFF.

The CDR3 sequence is CASSLTGGYNEQFF. Here the CDR3 DNA reads TGTGCCAGCAGTTTGACAGGGGGCTACAATGAGCAGTTCTTC. V gene TRBV6-5 combines with J gene TRBJ2-1; 9 bases agree with TRBD1. This CDR3 region has 14 residues. Germline loops: CDR1 MNHEY, CDR2 SVGAGI. V gave up 4 bases and J gave up 3 bases; unmatched junction bases: 1.

This clone has just a few counts. This chain links TRBV7-9 with TRBJ1-2; no firm D call. V dropped 5 bases and J dropped 7 bases, with 11 bases sitting between them. Germline CDR1 is SEHNR and CDR2 is FQNEAQ (reference sequence). The CDR3 runs to 12 residues. The CDR3 nucleotides read TGTGCCAGCAGCCCGATTGCCCGTGGCTACACCTTC. This encodes CASSPIARGYTF.

V gene TRBV7-2 combines with J gene TRBJ2-7; 8 bases are shared with TRBD2. Germline assignment: CDR1 SGHTA and CDR2 FQGNSA. The ends lost 1 base at V and 0 bases at J; junction bases unmatched: 5. The CDR3 loop spans 16 amino acids. The CDR3 reads CASSLGSGTSSYEQYF. CDR3 DNA sequence: TGTGCCAGCAGCTTAGGGTCCGGGACTAGCTCCTACGAGCAGTACTTC. Combining the CDR3 with reference TRBV7-2 and TRBJ2-7 gives the whole variable domain GAGVSQSPSNKVTEKGKDVELRCDPISGHTALYWYRQSLGQGLEFLIYFQGNSAPDKSGLPSDRFSAERTGGSVSTLTIQRTQQEDSAVYLCASSLGSGTSSYEQYFGPGTRLTVT.

As DNA, the CDR3 is TGTGCCAGCAGCTCCGACAGCTCTCCGTATGGCTACACCTTC. Translation: CASSSDSSPYGYTF. The V gene is TRBV5-6, the J gene TRBJ1-2; D possibly corresponds to TRBD1 (5 bases). Germline CDR1 SGHDT, CDR2 YYEEEE. There are 14 residues in the CDR3. V was trimmed by 3 bases and J by 5 bases, leaving 14 bases between them.